A selection of T cell receptor beta chains follows, all from one sample in a study of blood T cell repertoires in COVID-19. Measured with immunoSEQ multiplex PCR; TCRdb has only the in-frame clones, and not every one. Seen here are approximately 210,000 clones, less than 90% observed once, and the top ten hold 0.75% to 0.95%. Sequencing was carried out using peripheral blood. The receptors were gathered from an older woman with acute or convalescent COVID-19. The CDR3 runs from the conserved cysteine through the conserved F or W. The D gene is left open where the match is weak. Where a row states a size, it is once, few, many or the class of an expanded clone; other rows omit it.

d_gene,j_gene,v_gene,abundance,CDR3aa,CDR3nt
TRBD2,TRBJ2-1,TRBV28,.,CASTTTSGKKGYNEQFF,TGTGCCAGCACAACGACTAGCGGGAAAAAGGGATACAATGAGCAGTTCTTC
.,TRBJ2-1,TRBV4-2,.,CASSQDLGDEQFF,TGTGCCAGCAGCCAAGATTTAGGGGATGAGCAGTTCTTC
TRBD1,TRBJ1-3,TRBV9,.,CASSPDRGPGNTIYF,TGTGCCAGCAGCCCCGACAGGGGTCCTGGAAACACCATATATTTT
TRBD2,TRBJ2-3,TRBV12-5,.,CASGPPRAGPGTDTQYF,TGTGCTAGTGGGCCCCCCCGAGCGGGGCCTGGCACAGATACGCAGTATTTT
.,TRBJ1-6,TRBV7-2,few,CASKPREGGSPLHF,TGTGCCAGCAAACCCAGGGAGGGTGGTTCACCCCTCCACTTT
.,TRBJ1-1,TRBV29-1,.,CSVADQGTEAFF,TGCAGCGTTGCCGACCAGGGTACTGAAGCTTTCTTT
.,TRBJ2-2,TRBV3-1/TRBV3-2,.,CASSRSGGNTGELFF,TGTGCCAGCAGCCGTTCAGGAGGGAACACCGGGGAGCTGTTTTTT
TRBD2,TRBJ2-2,TRBV11-2,.,CASSPGGRVAGENTGELFF,TGTGCCAGCAGCCCAGGGGGGAGAGTAGCGGGAGAGAACACCGGGGAGCTGTTTTTT
.,TRBJ1-2,TRBV4-1,.,CASSLGTAGNYGYTF,TGCGCCAGCAGCCTGGGGACGGCGGGGAACTATGGCTACACCTTC
TRBD1,TRBJ1-5,TRBV7-9,.,CASSPAGTANQPQHF,TGTGCCAGCAGCCCTGCCGGGACAGCAAATCAGCCCCAGCATTTT
.,TRBJ2-3,TRBV11-2,.,CASSRSADTQYF,TGTGCCAGCAGCCGGTCGGCAGATACGCAGTATTTT
TRBD2,TRBJ2-7,TRBV6-6,.,CASREGLAGGYEQYF,TGTGCCAGCAGGGAGGGACTAGCGGGAGGCTACGAGCAGTACTTC
TRBD1,TRBJ2-1,TRBV4-2,.,CASSQAGGSLSYNEQFF,TGTGCCAGCAGCCAGGCAGGGGGCAGTTTGTCCTACAATGAGCAGTTCTTC
TRBD1,TRBJ1-1,TRBV7-9,.,CASSLWDRGEAFF,TGTGCCAGCAGCTTGTGGGACAGGGGGGAAGCTTTCTTT
.,TRBJ1-2,TRBV18,.,CASSLSLDSSYGYTF,TGTGCCAGCTCCCTTAGCCTGGACAGTTCCTATGGCTACACCTTC
TRBD1,TRBJ1-2,TRBV28,.,CASSWDRLSNYGYTF,TGTGCCAGCAGCTGGGACAGGCTTTCTAACTATGGCTACACCTTC
.,TRBJ2-1,TRBV24-1,.,CATSDPSPGRTGNEQFF,TGTGCCACCAGTGATCCTTCACCTGGACGGACGGGAAATGAGCAGTTCTTC
TRBD1,TRBJ1-1,TRBV12-3/TRBV12-4,few,CASSPRDRATFF,TGTGCCAGCAGTCCCCGGGACAGGGCTACTTTCTTT
TRBD1,TRBJ2-1,TRBV5-4,.,CASSLKRQGRFNEQFF,TGTGCCAGCAGCTTGAAAAGACAGGGTAGGTTCAATGAGCAGTTCTTC
TRBD1,TRBJ1-6,TRBV10-3,.,CAIRDSDNSPLHF,TGTGCCATCCGGGACAGCGATAATTCACCCCTCCACTTT
.,TRBJ1-2,TRBV6-5,.,CASSNTGNYGYTF,TGTGCCAGCAGCAATACAGGGAACTATGGCTACACCTTC
.,TRBJ2-3,TRBV20-1,.,CSAVGPDTQYF,TGCAGTGCTGTGGGGCCAGATACGCAGTATTTT
.,TRBJ1-4,TRBV12-3/TRBV12-4,.,CASSFRDEKLFF,TGTGCCAGCAGTTTCAGGGATGAAAAACTGTTTTTT